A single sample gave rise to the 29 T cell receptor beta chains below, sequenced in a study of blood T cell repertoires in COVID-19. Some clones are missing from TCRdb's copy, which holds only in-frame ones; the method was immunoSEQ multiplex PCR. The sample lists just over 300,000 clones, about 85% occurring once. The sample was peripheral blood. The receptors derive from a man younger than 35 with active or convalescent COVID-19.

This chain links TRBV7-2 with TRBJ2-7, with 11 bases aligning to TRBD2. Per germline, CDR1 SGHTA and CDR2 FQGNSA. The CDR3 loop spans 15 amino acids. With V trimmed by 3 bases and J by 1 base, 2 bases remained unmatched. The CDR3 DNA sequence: TGTGCCAGCAGCTTCGTAGCGGGGGGGTCCTACGAGCAGTACTTC. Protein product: CASSFVAGGSYEQYF. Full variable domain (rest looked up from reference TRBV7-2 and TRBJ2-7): GAGVSQSPSNKVTEKGKDVELRCDPISGHTALYWYRQSLGQGLEFLIYFQGNSAPDKSGLPSDRFSAERTGGSVSTLTIQRTQQEDSAVYLCASSFVAGGSYEQYFGPGTRLTVT.

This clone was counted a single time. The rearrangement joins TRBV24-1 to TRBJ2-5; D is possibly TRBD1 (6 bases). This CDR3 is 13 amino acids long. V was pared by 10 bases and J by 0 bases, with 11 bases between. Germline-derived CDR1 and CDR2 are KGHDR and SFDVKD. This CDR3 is CATAGTNQETQYF. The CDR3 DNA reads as TGTGCCACAGCCGGGACAAACCAAGAGACCCAGTACTTC.

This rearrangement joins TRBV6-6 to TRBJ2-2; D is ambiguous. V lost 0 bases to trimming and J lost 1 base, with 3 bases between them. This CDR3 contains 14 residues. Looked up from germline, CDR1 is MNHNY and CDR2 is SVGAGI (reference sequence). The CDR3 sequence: CASSYSLNTGELFF. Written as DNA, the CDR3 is TGTGCCAGCAGTTACTCTCTGAACACCGGGGAGCTGTTTTTT.

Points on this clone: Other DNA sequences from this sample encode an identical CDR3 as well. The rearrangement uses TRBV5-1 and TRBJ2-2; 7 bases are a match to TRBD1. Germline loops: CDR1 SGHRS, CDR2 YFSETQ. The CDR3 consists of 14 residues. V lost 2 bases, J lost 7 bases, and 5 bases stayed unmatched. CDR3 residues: CASSFTGTVGELFF. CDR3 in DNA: TGCGCCAGCAGCTTCACAGGGACAGTCGGGGAGCTGTTTTTT.

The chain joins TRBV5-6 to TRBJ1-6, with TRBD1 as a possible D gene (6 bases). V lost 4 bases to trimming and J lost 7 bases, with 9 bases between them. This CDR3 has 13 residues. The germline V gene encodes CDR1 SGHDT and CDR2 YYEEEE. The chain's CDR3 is CASSDRLNSPLHF. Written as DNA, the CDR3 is TGTGCCAGCAGCGACAGGTTGAATTCACCCCTCCACTTT.

This chain's CDR3 is CASSYFDRGYEQYF. The CDR3 DNA is TGTGCCAGCAGTTACTTCGACAGGGGATACGAGCAGTACTTC. V usage is TRBV6-2 or TRBV6-3 and J usage is TRBJ2-7, with 8 nucleotides matching TRBD1. The germline CDR1 and CDR2 sequences are MNHEY and SVGEGT. The CDR3 extends over 14 amino acids. V trimming: 1 base; J trimming: 4 bases; junction bases outside the gene matches: 3.

The CDR3 nucleotides read TGTGCCAGCAGCATCTTCAGGGGTGCTGAAGCTTTCTTT. It specifies CASSIFRGAEAFF. The chain is built from TRBV7-3 and TRBJ1-1, with D perhaps TRBD1 (6 bases). Germline V CDR1 and CDR2: SGHTA, FQGTGA. V was shortened by 5 bases and J by 6 bases, with 13 bases between the two germline ends. The CDR3 consists of 13 residues.

The CDR3 loop reads CASFGGTNGSPLHF. CDR3 DNA sequence: TGTGCCTCCTTCGGGGGGACCAATGGTTCACCCCTCCACTTT. The J gene is TRBJ1-6, the V gene TRBV28; weak D call: TRBD1 (5 bases). This CDR3 spans 14 amino acids. Germline CDR1 reads MDHEN; CDR2 reads SYDVKM. V lost 11 bases and J 9 bases, leaving 20 bases between the germline ends.

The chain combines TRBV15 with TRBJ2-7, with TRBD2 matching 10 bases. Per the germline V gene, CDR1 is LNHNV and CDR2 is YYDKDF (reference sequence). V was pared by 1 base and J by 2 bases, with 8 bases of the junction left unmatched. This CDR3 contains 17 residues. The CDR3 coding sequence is TGTGCCACCAGCAGAGGGCGGGAGCGGGAGGGTACCTACGAGCAGTACTTC. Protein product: CATSRGREREGTYEQYF.

The CDR3 loop is CASSRLAGGNYEQYF. CDR3 nucleotide sequence: TGTGCCAGCAGTCGACTAGCGGGGGGGAACTACGAGCAGTACTTC. The chain couples TRBV6-5 to TRBJ2-7, with 14 bases identical to TRBD2. The CDR3 is made up of 15 amino acids. CDR1 is MNHEY and CDR2 is SVGAGI in the germline V gene. With 5 bases clipped from V and 3 bases from J, the junction kept 3 bases outside the gene matches.

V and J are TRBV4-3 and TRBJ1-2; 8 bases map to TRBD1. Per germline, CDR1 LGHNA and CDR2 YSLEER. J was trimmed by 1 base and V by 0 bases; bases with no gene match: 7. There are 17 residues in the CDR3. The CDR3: CASSQETGGSFNYGYTF. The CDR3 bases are TGCGCCAGCAGCCAAGAAACAGGGGGATCCTTTAACTATGGCTACACCTTC.

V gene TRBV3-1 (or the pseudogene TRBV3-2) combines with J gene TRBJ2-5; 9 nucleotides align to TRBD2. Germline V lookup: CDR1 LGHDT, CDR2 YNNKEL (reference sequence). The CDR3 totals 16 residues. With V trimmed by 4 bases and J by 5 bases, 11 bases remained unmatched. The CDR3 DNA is TGTGCCAGCAGCCCGGAAGGGCGGGGGGGCAGGGAGACCCAGTACTTC. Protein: CASSPEGRGGRETQYF.

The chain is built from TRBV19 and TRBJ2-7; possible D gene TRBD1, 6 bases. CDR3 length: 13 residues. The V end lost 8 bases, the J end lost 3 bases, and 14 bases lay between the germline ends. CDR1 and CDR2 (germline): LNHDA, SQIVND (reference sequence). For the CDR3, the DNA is TGTGCCAGTGCCCCAGGACAGAACTACGAGCAGTACTTC. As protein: CASAPGQNYEQYF.

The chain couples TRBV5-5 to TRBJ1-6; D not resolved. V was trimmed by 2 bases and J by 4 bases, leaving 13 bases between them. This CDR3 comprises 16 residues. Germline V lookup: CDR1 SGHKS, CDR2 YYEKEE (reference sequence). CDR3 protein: CASSLTAHGYNSPLHF. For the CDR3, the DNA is TGTGCCAGCAGCTTAACAGCACATGGTTATAATTCACCCCTCCACTTT. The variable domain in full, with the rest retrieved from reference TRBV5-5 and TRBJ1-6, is DAGVTQSPTHLIKTRGQQVTLRCSPISGHKSVSWYQQVLGQGPQFIFQYYEKEERGRGNFPDRFSARQFPNYSSELNVNALLLGDSALYLCASSLTAHGYNSPLHFGNGTRLTVT.

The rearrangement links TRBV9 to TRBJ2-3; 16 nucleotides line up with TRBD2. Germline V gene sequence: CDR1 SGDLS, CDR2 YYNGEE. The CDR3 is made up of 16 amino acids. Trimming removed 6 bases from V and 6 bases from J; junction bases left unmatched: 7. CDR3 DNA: TGTGCCAGCACTATGGGGACTAGCGGGAGGGCTGATACGCAGTATTTT. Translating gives CASTMGTSGRADTQYF.

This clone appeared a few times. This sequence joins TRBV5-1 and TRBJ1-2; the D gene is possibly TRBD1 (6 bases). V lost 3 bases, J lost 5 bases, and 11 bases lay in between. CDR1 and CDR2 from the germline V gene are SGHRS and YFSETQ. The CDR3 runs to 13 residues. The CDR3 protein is CASSSTGEYGYTF. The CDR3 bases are TGCGCCAGCAGCTCGACAGGCGAGTATGGCTACACCTTC.

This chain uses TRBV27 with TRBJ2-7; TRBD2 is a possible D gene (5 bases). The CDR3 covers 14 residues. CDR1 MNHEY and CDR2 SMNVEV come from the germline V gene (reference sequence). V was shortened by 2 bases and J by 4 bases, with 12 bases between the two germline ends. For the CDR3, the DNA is TGTGCCAGCAGTTTAAACGTACTAGAGTACGAGCAGTACTTC. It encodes CASSLNVLEYEQYF.

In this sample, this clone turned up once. The CDR3 DNA sequence: TGTGCCAGCAGTTACTCCAGGAGGGGATATAAAGCCTCACCCCTCCACTTT. This gives the protein CASSYSRRGYKASPLHF. This rearrangement joins TRBV6-8 to TRBJ1-6; D may be TRBD1 (5 bases). The germline V gene encodes CDR1 MNHGY and CDR2 SAAAGT. The CDR3 contains 17 residues. Trimming left V 0 bases short and J 10 bases short, with 19 bases between.

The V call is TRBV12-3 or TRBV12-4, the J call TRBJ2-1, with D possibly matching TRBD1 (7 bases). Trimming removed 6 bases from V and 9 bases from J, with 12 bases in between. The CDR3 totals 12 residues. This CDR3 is CASRTQGGEQFF. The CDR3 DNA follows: TGTGCCAGCAGAACTCAGGGGGGTGAGCAGTTCTTC.

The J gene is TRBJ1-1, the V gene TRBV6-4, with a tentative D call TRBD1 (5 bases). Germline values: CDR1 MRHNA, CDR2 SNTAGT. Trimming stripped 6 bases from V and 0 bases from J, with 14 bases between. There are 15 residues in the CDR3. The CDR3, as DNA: TGTGCCAGCAGGCCTCGGGGAGGGGTGAACACTGAAGCTTTCTTT. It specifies CASRPRGGVNTEAFF.

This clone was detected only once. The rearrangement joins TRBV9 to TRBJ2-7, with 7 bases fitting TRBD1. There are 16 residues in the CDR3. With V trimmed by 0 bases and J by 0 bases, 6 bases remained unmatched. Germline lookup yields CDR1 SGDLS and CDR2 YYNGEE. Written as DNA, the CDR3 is TGTGCCAGCAGCGTAGCAGCGAGACAGGGCTCCTACGAGCAGTACTTC. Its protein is CASSVAARQGSYEQYF.

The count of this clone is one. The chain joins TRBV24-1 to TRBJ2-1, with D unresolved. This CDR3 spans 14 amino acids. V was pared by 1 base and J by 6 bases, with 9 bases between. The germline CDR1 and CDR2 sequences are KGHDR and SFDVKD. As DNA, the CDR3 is TGTGCCACCAGTGATTTTGCGCAGGTCAATGAGCAGTTCTTC. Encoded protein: CATSDFAQVNEQFF.

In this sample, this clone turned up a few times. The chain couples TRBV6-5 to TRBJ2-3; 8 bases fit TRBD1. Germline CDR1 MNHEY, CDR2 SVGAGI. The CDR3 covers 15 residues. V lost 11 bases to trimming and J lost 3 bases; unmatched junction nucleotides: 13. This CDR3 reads CAGKPMTGETDTQYF. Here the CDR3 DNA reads TGTGCCGGTAAACCCATGACAGGGGAGACAGATACGCAGTATTTT.

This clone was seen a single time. CDR3 in amino acids: CASSQGSRGSDSNQPQHF. CDR3 DNA: TGTGCCAGCAGCCAGGGAAGCCGGGGGTCTGATAGCAATCAGCCCCAGCATTTT. V is TRBV14 and J is TRBJ1-5; D may be TRBD1 (5 bases). Germline CDR1 is SGHDN and CDR2 is FVKESK. Between the trimmed V and J ends, which lost 3 bases and 0 bases, there was a span of 18 bases. CDR3 length equals 18 residues.

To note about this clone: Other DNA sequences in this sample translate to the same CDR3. CDR3: CASSHGLVNEQFF. The DNA of the CDR3 is TGTGCCAGCAGCCACGGACTAGTCAATGAGCAGTTCTTC. The rearrangement links TRBV3-1 (or the pseudogene TRBV3-2) to TRBJ2-1, with 7 bases fitting TRBD2. The germline CDR1 and CDR2 sequences are LGHDT and YNNKEL (reference sequence). After removal of 3 bases from V and 6 bases from J, the junction contained 2 bases not matched to a gene. The CDR3 totals 13 residues.

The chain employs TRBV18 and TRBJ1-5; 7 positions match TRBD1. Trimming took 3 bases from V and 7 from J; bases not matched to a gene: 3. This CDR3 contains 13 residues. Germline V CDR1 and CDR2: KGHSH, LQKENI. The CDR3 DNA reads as TGTGCCAGCTCACCCGGGACAGCGCAGCCCCAGCATTTT. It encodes CASSPGTAQPQHF.

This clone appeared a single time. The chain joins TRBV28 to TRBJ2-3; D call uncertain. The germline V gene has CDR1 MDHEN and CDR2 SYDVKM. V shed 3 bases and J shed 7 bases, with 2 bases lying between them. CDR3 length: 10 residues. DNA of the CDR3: TGTGCCAGCAGTTTCAATACGCAGTATTTT. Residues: CASSFNTQYF.

CDR3 protein: CSANRGFEQFF. The CDR3 nucleotides are TGCAGTGCTAACAGGGGATTCGAGCAGTTCTTC. This chain connects TRBV20-1 to TRBJ2-1; 7 bases map to TRBD1. V dropped 4 bases and J dropped 10; count of bases not matched to a gene: 4. Germline-derived CDR1 and CDR2 are DFQATT and SNEGSKA (reference sequence). The CDR3 consists of 11 residues.

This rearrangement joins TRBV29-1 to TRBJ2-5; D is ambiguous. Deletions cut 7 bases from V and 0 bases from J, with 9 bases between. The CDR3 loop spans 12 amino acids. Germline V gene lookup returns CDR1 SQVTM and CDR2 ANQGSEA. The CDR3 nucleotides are TGCAGCGCGGATCGGGACCAAGAGACCCAGTACTTC. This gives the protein CSADRDQETQYF.